This T cell receptor beta chain was sequenced during a study of OX40 agonist ivuxolimab in advanced cancers. As regards this clone: The sample holds other DNA sequences that translate to the same CDR3.

Trimming stripped 0 bases from V and 1 base from J, with 3 bases between. This CDR3 spans 13 amino acids. The germline CDR1 and CDR2 sequences are SGHDN and FVKESK. Libraries were prepared by immunoSEQ multiplex PCR; TCRdb keeps only in-frame clonotypes and omits some of them. The sample holds tens of thousands of clones; roughly nine tenths are singletons and the top ten take approximately 0.2%. This chain links TRBV14 with TRBJ1-1; D unclear. The receptor's source is an adult with an advanced solid tumor such as melanoma, head and neck, liver or kidney cancer. The starting material was CD4+ or CD8+ T cells sorted from blood, obtained in a trial of the OX40 agonist ivuxolimab. The CDR3 DNA is TGTGCCAGCAGCCAAGAACAGAACACTGAAGCTTTCTTT. It is translated as CASSQEQNTEAFF.